The 11 T cell receptor beta chains in this list originate from one sample, sequenced in a study of blood T cell repertoires in COVID-19. Some clones are missing from TCRdb's copy, which holds only in-frame ones; the method was immunoSEQ multiplex PCR. The data hold about 180,000 clones, with about 91% observed a single time. The sample was peripheral blood. These receptors originate from a woman between 50 and 59 years old with acute or convalescent COVID-19.

The V gene is TRBV25-1, the J gene TRBJ1-4; 7 positions match TRBD1. The CDR3 is 16 residues long. V shed 3 bases, J shed 7 bases, and the junction held 11 bases outside the gene matches. Germline CDR1 is MGHDK and CDR2 is SYGVNS. In nucleotides, the CDR3 is TGTGCCAGCAGTGATTCCCTGGGACAGCGGAGTGAAAAACTGTTTTTT. It specifies CASSDSLGQRSEKLFF.

The chain links TRBV12-5 to TRBJ1-5, with 9 bases fitting TRBD1. The CDR3 is 15 residues long. Germline V gene lookup returns CDR1 LGHNT and CDR2 FRNRAP. V lost 8 bases and J lost 5; bases outside the gene matches: 10. As DNA, the CDR3 is TGTGCTAGTACCCCCAGGGACAGGGCCGATCAGCCCCAGCATTTT. Translated: CASTPRDRADQPQHF.

The chain recombines TRBV5-4 with TRBJ2-7; 7 nucleotides agree with TRBD2. The germline V gene has CDR1 SGHNT and CDR2 YYREEE (reference sequence). V trimming: 4 bases; J trimming: 5 bases; junction bases outside the gene matches: 9. CDR3 length equals 14 residues. The CDR3 DNA is TGTGCCAGCAGCCTGGCGGGGGTCTGGAACGAGCAGTACTTC. Amino acid sequence: CASSLAGVWNEQYF.

The chain employs TRBV19 and TRBJ2-1; TRBD2 aligns across 9 bases. The germline V gene encodes CDR1 LNHDA and CDR2 SQIVND (reference sequence). V shed 4 bases and J 9 bases; nucleotides not matched to a gene: 10. The CDR3 has 15 residues. CDR3 sequence reads: CASSTRGAGGSEQFF. The CDR3 DNA sequence: TGTGCCAGTAGTACCCGAGGGGCGGGAGGGTCTGAGCAGTTCTTC.

V usage is TRBV10-3 and J usage is TRBJ1-4; a weak D match, TRBD1 (6 bases). This CDR3 region has 14 residues. V gave up 3 bases and J gave up 8 bases, with 13 bases separating them. CDR1 and CDR2 from the germline V gene are ENHRY and SYGVKD. The CDR3 loop reads CAISESLDREKLFF. The DNA for the CDR3 is TGTGCCATCAGTGAAAGTTTAGACAGGGAAAAACTGTTTTTT.

The chain uses TRBV30 and TRBJ2-4, with 8 positions matching TRBD2. V was clipped by 0 bases and J by 0 bases; unmatched bases: 13. Germline values: CDR1 GTSNPN, CDR2 SVGIG (reference sequence). The CDR3 runs to 19 residues. The DNA for the CDR3 is TGTGCCTGGAGTGTATCTCTCTTTGGCCTAGCGGGAGCCAAAAACATTCAGTACTTC. Translating it yields CAWSVSLFGLAGAKNIQYF.

This clone was seen a single time. The V and J genes are TRBV18 and TRBJ1-2, with 7 bases fitting TRBD1. The germline gives CDR1 KGHSH, CDR2 LQKENI. The CDR3 is 15 amino acids. With V trimmed by 2 bases and J by 8 bases, 11 bases remained unmatched. The DNA for the CDR3 is TGTGCCAGCTCACCAACCTTCGACAGGGATGGCGGCTACACCTTC. Residues: CASSPTFDRDGGYTF.

The chain carries TRBV30 and TRBJ1-1; D is undetermined. From germline, CDR1 is GTSNPN and CDR2 SVGIG (reference sequence). CDR3 size: 13 residues. Trimming removed 1 base at V and 0 bases at J, with 6 bases between. In DNA form, the CDR3 reads TGTGCCTGGAGTGAGAACATGAACACTGAAGCTTTCTTT. Its protein product is CAWSENMNTEAFF.

The CDR3 loop is CASSLGGASGSTDTQYF. The CDR3, as DNA: TGTGCCAGCAGCTTAGGTGGCGCTAGCGGGAGCACAGATACGCAGTATTTT. The chain couples TRBV11-3 to TRBJ2-3, with 8 bases that match TRBD2. J lost 0 bases, V lost 1 base, and 6 bases had no gene match. The length of the CDR3 is 17 residues. In germline, CDR1 is SGHNT, CDR2 YENEEA.

The CDR3 protein is CASKGAGGGDEQYF. The CDR3 DNA follows: TGTGCCAGCAAGGGAGCAGGGGGCGGGGACGAGCAGTACTTC. The chain recombines TRBV2 with TRBJ2-7; TRBD1 agrees at 8 bases. Germline V CDR1 and CDR2: SNHLY, FYNNEI. V lost 7 bases, J lost 5 bases, and 10 bases stayed unmatched. The CDR3 consists of 14 residues.

V gene TRBV12-3 or TRBV12-4 combines with J gene TRBJ2-3; D gene ambiguous. V was trimmed by 7 bases and J by 1 base, leaving 6 bases between them. CDR3 size: 12 residues. The CDR3 region has the DNA TGTGCCAGCAAACCAGGCACAGATACGCAGTATTTT. This gives the protein CASKPGTDTQYF.